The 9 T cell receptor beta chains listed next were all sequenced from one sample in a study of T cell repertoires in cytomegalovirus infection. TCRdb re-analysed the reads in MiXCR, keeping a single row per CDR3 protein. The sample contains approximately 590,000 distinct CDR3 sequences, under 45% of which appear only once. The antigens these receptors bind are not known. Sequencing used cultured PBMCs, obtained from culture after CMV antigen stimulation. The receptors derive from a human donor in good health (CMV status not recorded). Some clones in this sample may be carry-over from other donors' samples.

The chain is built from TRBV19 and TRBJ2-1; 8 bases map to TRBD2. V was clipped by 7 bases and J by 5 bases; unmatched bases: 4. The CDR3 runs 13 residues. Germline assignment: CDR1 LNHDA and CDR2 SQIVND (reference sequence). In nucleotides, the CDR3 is TGTGCCAGTAAGGGGACTAGGGACAATGAGCAGTTCTTC. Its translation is CASKGTRDNEQFF. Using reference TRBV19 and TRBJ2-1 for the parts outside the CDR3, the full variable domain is DGGITQSPKYLFRKEGQNVTLSCEQNLNHDAMYWYRQDPGQGLRLIYYSQIVNDFQKGDIAEGYSVSREKKESFPLTVTSAQKNPTAFYLCASKGTRDNEQFFGPGTRLTVL.

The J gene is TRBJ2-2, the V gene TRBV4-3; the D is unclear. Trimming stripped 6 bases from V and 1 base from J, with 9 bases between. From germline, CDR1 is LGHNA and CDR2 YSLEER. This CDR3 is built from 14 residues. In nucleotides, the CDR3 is TGCGCCAGCAGATACGGAGTGAACACCGGGGAGCTGTTTTTT. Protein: CASRYGVNTGELFF.

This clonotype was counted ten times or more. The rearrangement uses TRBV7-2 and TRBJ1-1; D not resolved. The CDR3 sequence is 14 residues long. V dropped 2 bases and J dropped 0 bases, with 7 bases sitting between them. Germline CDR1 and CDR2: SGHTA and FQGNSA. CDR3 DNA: TGTGCCAGCAGCTTACTTGGGGTGAACACTGAAGCTTTCTTT. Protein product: CASSLLGVNTEAFF.

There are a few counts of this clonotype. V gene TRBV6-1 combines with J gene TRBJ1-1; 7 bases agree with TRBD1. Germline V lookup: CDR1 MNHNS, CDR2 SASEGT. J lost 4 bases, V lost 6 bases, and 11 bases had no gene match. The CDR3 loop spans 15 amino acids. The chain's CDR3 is CASRPRQGLSTEAFF. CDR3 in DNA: TGTGCCAGCAGACCCCGACAGGGCTTGAGCACTGAAGCTTTCTTT.

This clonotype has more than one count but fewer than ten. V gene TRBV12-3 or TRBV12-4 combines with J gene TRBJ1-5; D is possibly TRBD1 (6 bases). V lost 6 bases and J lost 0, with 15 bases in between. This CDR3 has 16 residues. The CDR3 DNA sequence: TGTGCCAGCAGCCCATGGGACACTGATAGCAATCAGCCCCAGCATTTT. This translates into CASSPWDTDSNQPQHF.

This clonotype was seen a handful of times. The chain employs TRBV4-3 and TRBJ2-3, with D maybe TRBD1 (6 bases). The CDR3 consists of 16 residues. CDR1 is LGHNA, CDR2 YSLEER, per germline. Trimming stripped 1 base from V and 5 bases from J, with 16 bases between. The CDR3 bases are TGCGCCAGCAGCCAAGGGGGGACCAGGGGCAAAGATACGCAGTATTTT. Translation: CASSQGGTRGKDTQYF.

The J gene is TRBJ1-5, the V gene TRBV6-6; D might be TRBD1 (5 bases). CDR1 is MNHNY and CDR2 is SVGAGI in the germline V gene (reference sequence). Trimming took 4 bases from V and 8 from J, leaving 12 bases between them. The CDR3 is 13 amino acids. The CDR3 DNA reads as TGTGCCAGCAGTTCTCGCCCGGGGGAGCCCCAGCATTTT. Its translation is CASSSRPGEPQHF.

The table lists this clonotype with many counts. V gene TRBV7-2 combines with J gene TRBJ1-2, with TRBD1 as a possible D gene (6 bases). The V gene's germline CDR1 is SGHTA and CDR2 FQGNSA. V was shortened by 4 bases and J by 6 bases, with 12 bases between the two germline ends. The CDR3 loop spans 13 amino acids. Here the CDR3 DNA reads TGTGCCAGCAGCTCTGGGCAGGGGAATGGCTACACCTTC. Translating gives CASSSGQGNGYTF.

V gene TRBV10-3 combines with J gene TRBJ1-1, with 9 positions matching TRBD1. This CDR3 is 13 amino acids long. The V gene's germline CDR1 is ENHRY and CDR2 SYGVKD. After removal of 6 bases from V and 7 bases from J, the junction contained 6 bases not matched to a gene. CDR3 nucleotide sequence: TGTGCCATCAGGTTACAGGGGGCCCGTGAAGCTTTCTTT. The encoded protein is CAIRLQGAREAFF.